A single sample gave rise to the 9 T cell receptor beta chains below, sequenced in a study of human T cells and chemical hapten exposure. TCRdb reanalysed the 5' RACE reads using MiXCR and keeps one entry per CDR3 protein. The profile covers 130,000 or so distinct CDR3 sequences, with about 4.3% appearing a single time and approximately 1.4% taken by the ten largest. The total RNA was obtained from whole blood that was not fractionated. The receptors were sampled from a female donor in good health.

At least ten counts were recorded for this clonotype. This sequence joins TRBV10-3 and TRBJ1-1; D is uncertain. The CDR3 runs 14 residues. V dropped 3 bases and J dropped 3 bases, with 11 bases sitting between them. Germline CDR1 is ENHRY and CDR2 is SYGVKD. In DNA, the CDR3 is TGTGCCATCAGTGAACGGGCGGCTGACACTGAAGCTTTCTTT. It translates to CAISERAADTEAFF.

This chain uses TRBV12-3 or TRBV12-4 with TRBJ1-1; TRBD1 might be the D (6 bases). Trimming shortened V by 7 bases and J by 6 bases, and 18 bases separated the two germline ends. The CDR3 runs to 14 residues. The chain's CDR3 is CASTKRGASAEAFF. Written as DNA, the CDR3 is TGTGCCAGCACCAAAAGGGGGGCCTCGGCTGAAGCTTTCTTT.

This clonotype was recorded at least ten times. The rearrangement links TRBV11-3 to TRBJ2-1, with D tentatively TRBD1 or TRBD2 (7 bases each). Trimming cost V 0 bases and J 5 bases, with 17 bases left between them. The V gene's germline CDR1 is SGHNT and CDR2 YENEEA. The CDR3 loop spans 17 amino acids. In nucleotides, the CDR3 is TGTGCCAGCAGCTTAGATCCGGGGGAGGGGGCCGACAATGAGCAGTTCTTC. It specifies CASSLDPGEGADNEQFF.

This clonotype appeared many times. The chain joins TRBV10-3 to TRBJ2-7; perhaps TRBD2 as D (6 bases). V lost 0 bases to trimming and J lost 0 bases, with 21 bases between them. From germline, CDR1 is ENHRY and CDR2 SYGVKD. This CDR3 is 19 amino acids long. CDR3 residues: CAISESLVARRGSSYEQYF. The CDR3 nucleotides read TGTGCCATCAGTGAGTCGTTGGTGGCAAGACGGGGGAGCTCCTACGAGCAGTACTTC.

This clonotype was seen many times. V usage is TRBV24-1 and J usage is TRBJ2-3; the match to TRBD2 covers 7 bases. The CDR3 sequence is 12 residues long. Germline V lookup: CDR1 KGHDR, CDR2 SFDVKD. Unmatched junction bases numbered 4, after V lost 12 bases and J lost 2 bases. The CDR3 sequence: CAVGGDTDTQYF. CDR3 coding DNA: TGTGCCGTGGGGGGGGACACAGATACGCAGTATTTT.

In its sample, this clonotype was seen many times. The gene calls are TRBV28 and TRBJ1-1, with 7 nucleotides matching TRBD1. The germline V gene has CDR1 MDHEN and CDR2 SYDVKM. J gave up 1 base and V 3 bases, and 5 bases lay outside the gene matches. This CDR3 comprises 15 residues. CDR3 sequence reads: CASSFRGGQNTEAFF. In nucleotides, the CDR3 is TGTGCCAGCAGTTTTAGAGGGGGCCAGAACACTGAAGCTTTCTTT.

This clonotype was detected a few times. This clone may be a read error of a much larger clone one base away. In DNA form, the CDR3 reads TGTGCCAGTAGTTCATCCGGGTGTGCCAAAAACATTCAGTACTTC. This encodes CASSSSGCAKNIQYF. This chain joins TRBV19 and TRBJ2-4; D is unclear. The V gene's germline CDR1 is LNHDA and CDR2 SQIVND (reference sequence). This CDR3 comprises 15 residues. V was trimmed by 5 bases and J by 1 base, leaving 12 bases between them.

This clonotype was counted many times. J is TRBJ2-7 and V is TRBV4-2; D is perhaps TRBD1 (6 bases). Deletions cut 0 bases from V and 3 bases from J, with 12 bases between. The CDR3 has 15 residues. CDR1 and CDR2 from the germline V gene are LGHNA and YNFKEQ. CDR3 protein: CASSQELATGYEQYF. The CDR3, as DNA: TGTGCCAGCAGCCAAGAGTTGGCGACAGGCTACGAGCAGTACTTC.

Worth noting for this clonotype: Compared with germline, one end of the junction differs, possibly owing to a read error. This CDR3 is CASSALAGNYNGQFF. In nucleotides, the CDR3 is TGTGCCAGCTCCGCCTTAGCGGGGAATTACAATGGGCAGTTCTTC. This sequence joins TRBV18 and TRBJ2-1; TRBD2 matches 8 bases. Germline lookup yields CDR1 KGHSH and CDR2 LQKENI. The CDR3 has 15 amino acids.